The rows below give T cell receptor beta chains drawn from one sample of a study of radiation and T cells in renal cell carcinoma. Generated by immunoSEQ multiplex PCR, the TCRdb table keeps only in-frame clones and is missing some. The repertoire holds some 130,000 clones, approximately 78% seen once, with 1.9% in the top ten. Sequenced material: blood, taken from a patient whose treatment included radiotherapy and nephrectomy. The source of these receptors is a woman aged 60 to 75 with renal cell carcinoma. CDR3s leave out the opening cysteine and the closing phenylalanine or tryptophan.

V: TRBV6-5
CDR3: ASSYNRRQSEKLF

V: TRBV30
CDR3: AWAPGTGGLNEQF

V: TRBV19
CDR3: ASTSGLSSYNEQF

V: TRBV29-1
CDR3: SVGMGVRGGEQY

V: TRBV27
CDR3: ASKVVAGEDEQF

V: TRBV7-3
CDR3: ASSLTTGGSGYT

V: TRBV7-3
CDR3: ASSQGQGGGYEQY

V: TRBV6-5
CDR3: ASSLGHLIGGEKLF

V: TRBV19
CDR3: ASTQTGNQPQH

V: TRBV5-5
CDR3: ASTNRGEANTEAF

V: TRBV13
CDR3: ASSTWDLGGTDTQY

V: TRBV6-6
CDR3: ASSYLQPPNEKLF

V: TRBV7-9
CDR3: ASSLAGTGDEQF

V: TRBV5-6
CDR3: ASSLGGDNEQF

V: TRBV5-4
CDR3: ASSRGTGLTDEAF

V: TRBV9
CDR3: ASSPGGLYNEQF

V: TRBV7-9
CDR3: ASSPGQNQETQY

V: TRBV18
CDR3: ASSPRGASREDTQY

V: TRBV4-3
CDR3: ASSQDLAASTDTQY

V: TRBV27
CDR3: ASSFVGMGTEAF

V: TRBV11-3
CDR3: ASSPGQGNGDGELF

V: TRBV7-2
CDR3: ASSSLSRGLNQPQH

V: TRBV13
CDR3: ASSPSGPNSLEQY

V: TRBV28
CDR3: ASSSPLGAF